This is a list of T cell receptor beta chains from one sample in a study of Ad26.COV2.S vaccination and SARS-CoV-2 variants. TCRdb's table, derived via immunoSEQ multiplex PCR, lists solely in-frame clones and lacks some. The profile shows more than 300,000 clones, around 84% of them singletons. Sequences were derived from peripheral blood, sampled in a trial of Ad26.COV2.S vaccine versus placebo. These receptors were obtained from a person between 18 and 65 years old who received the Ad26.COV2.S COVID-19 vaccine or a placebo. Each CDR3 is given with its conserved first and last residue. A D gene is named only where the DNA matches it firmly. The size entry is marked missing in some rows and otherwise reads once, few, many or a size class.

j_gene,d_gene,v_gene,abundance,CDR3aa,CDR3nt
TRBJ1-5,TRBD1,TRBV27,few,CASSRQGPNQPQHF,TGTGCCAGCAGTCGACAGGGTCCTAATCAGCCCCAGCATTTT
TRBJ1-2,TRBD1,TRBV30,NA,CASRGTGGEGNYGYTF,TGTGCCTCGCGAGGGACAGGGGGCGAGGGTAACTATGGCTACACCTTC
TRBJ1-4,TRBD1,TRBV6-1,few,CASSEGTGGGSEKLFF,TGTGCCAGCAGTGAAGGGACAGGGGGTGGGAGTGAAAAACTGTTTTTT
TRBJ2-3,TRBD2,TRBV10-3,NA,CAIRASGGHQPDTQYF,TGTGCCATCCGGGCTAGCGGGGGACACCAACCAGATACGCAGTATTTT
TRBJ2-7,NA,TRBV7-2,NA,CASSTVHEQYF,TGTGCCAGCAGTACGGTCCACGAGCAGTACTTC
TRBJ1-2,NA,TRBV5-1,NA,CASSLQGNGYTF,TGCGCCAGCAGTCTTCAGGGGAATGGCTACACCTTC
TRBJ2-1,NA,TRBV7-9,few,CASSLALDEQFF,TGTGCCAGCAGCTTAGCGTTAGATGAGCAGTTCTTC
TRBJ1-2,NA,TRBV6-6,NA,CASSPKGYGYTF,TGTGCCAGCAGCCCAAAGGGGTATGGCTACACCTTC
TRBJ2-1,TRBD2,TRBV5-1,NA,CASSPLAGAGSGSYNEQFF,TGCGCCAGCAGCCCACTAGCGGGGGCCGGGTCGGGCTCCTACAATGAGCAGTTCTTC
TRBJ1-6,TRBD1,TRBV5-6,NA,CASSSRDRGTSPLHF,TGTGCCAGCAGCTCCCGGGACAGGGGAACGTCACCCCTCCACTTT
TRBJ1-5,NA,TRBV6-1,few,CASSERSQPQHF,TGTGCCAGCAGTGAACGGAGTCAGCCCCAGCATTTT
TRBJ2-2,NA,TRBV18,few,CASSPDQNTGELFF,TGTGCCAGCTCACCGGACCAAAACACCGGGGAGCTGTTTTTT
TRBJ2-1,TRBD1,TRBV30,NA,CAWSLGGTAYEQFF,TGTGCCTGGAGTCTAGGGGGCACTGCTTATGAGCAGTTCTTC
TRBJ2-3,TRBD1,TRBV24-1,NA,CATSDSSGQGPDTQYF,TGTGCCACCAGTGATTCTTCGGGACAGGGACCAGATACGCAGTATTTT
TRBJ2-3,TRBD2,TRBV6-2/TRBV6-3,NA,CASSSAGGGTDTQYF,TGTGCCAGCAGTTCAGCGGGGGGAGGCACAGATACGCAGTATTTT
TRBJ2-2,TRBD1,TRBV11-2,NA,CASSPTGGKATGELFF,TGTGCCAGCAGCCCCACAGGGGGGAAGGCGACCGGGGAGCTGTTTTTT
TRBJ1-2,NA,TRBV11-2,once,CASNVIGLMTAESF,TGTGCCAGCAATGTTATTGGGCTCATGACAGCTGAATCCTTC
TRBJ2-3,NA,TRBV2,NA,CASSEDRQTRRTDTQYF,TGTGCCAGCAGTGAAGATAGACAGACCCGGCGCACAGATACGCAGTATTTT
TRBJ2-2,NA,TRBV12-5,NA,CASGLGGKGPNTGELFF,TGTGCTAGTGGCCTGGGTGGGAAGGGACCCAACACCGGGGAGCTGTTTTTT
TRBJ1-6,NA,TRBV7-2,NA,CASSPQVAGGYSSPLHF,TGTGCCAGCAGCCCACAAGTCGCGGGGGGCTATAGTTCACCCCTCCACTTT